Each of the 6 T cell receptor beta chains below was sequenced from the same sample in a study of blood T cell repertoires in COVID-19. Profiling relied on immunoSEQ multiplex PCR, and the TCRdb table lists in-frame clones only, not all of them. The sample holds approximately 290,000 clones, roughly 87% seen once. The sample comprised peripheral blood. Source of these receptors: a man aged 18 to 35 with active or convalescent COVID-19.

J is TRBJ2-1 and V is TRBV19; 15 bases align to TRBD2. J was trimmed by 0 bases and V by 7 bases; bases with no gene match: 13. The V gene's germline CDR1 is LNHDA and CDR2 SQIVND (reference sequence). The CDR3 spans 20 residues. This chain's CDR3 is CASTRRAGLAGGSSYNEQFF. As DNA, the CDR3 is TGTGCCAGTACCCGACGTGCGGGACTAGCGGGGGGCAGCTCCTACAATGAGCAGTTCTTC.

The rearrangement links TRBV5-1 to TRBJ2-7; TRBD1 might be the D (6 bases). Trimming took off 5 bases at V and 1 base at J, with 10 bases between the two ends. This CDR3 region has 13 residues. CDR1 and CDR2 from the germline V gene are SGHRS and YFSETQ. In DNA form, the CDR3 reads TGCGCCAGCAGGGTCCAGGGGTCCTACGAGCAGTACTTC. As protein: CASRVQGSYEQYF.

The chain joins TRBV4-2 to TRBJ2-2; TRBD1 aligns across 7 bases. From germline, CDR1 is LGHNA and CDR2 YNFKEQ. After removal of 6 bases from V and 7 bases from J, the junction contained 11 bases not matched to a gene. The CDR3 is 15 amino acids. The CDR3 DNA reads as TGTGCCAGCAGTCTCCAGGGGGTGATGAGCGGGGAGCTGTTTTTT. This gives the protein CASSLQGVMSGELFF.

CDR3 loop: CASSPTHGVSYEQYF. The CDR3 nucleotides are TGTGCCAGCAGCCCAACGCACGGGGTTTCCTACGAGCAGTACTTC. The V call is TRBV7-8, the J call TRBJ2-7; TRBD2 is a possible D gene (5 bases). The CDR3 has 15 residues. The ends were cut back, 5 bases at V and 1 base at J, with 15 bases in the middle. Germline assignment: CDR1 SGHVS and CDR2 FQNEAQ.

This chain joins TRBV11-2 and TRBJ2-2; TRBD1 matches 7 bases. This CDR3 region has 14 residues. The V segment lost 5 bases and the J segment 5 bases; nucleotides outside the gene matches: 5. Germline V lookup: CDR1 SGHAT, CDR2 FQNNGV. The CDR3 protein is CASSVGQSTGELFF. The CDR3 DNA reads TGTGCCAGCAGCGTGGGACAGAGTACCGGGGAGCTGTTTTTT. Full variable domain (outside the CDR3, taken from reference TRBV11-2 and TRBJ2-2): EAGVAQSPRYKIIEKRQSVAFWCNPISGHATLYWYQQILGQGPKLLIQFQNNGVVDDSQLPKDRFSAERLKGVDSTLKIQPAKLEDSAVYLCASSVGQSTGELFFGEGSRLTVL.

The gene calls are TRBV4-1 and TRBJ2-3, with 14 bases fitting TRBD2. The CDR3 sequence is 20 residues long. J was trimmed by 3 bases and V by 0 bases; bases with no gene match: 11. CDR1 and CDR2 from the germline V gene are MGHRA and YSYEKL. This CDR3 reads CASSQDQVTSGGAGTDTQYF. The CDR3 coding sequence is TGCGCCAGCAGCCAAGATCAGGTGACTAGCGGGGGGGCCGGGACAGATACGCAGTATTTT.